The next 30 T cell receptor beta chains were all read from a single sample in a study of long-term antiretroviral therapy in people with HIV. Runs used v3.0 of the immunoSEQ assay and were done at survey level. Assay: immunoSEQ multiplex PCR; the TCRdb copy retains only in-frame clones and omits some. The repertoire consists of roughly 30,000 clones, with 85% to 95% occurring once and the leading ten covering about 6.4%. The sequencing here drew on unsorted PBMCs, taken roughly 6.3 years after starting antiretroviral therapy. The receptors here all came from a woman in her forties with HIV.

In DNA form, the CDR3 reads TGTGCCAGTAGTATTGGGAGGGCGGGAGAGCAGTTCTTC. This encodes CASSIGRAGEQFF. This chain uses TRBV19 with TRBJ2-1; TRBD2 matches at 7 bases. Per the germline V gene, CDR1 is LNHDA and CDR2 is SQIVND (reference sequence). This CDR3 contains 13 residues. V was pared by 3 bases and J by 10 bases, with 6 bases of the junction left unmatched.

This chain joins TRBV10-2 and TRBJ1-5; unclear D gene. This CDR3 is built from 12 residues. CDR1 is WSHSY, CDR2 SAAADI, per germline. Trimming pared 2 bases from V and 3 bases from J, leaving 2 bases between. The CDR3 nucleotides are TGCGCCAGCAGTGAGATCAATCAGCCCCAGCATTTT. It specifies CASSEINQPQHF.

The chain links TRBV5-6 to TRBJ2-3; 7 bases match TRBD2. V lost 1 base and J lost 3; bases outside the gene matches: 8. This CDR3 is built from 16 residues. CDR1 and CDR2 (germline): SGHDT, YYEEEE. The CDR3 DNA sequence: TGTGCCAGCAGCTTGAGACCCGGGGGAGGGACAGATACGCAGTATTTT. Translation gives CASSLRPGGGTDTQYF.

J is TRBJ2-1 and V is TRBV5-1, with 8 bases aligning to TRBD2. The CDR3 runs 18 residues. Germline V gene data show CDR1 as SGHRS and CDR2 as YFSETQ. With 0 bases clipped from V and 8 bases from J, the junction kept 16 bases outside the gene matches. CDR3 DNA: TGCGCCAGCAGCTTGGCCTTAAGTTTAGCGGGGACCTTTGATGAGCAGTTCTTC. Protein product: CASSLALSLAGTFDEQFF.

This clone has only a few counts. The V call is TRBV27, the J call TRBJ2-7, with 7 bases identical to TRBD1. V shed 6 bases and J 3 bases; nucleotides not matched to a gene: 11. Germline V gene sequence: CDR1 MNHEY, CDR2 SMNVEV (reference sequence). This CDR3 has 15 residues. The CDR3, as DNA: TGTGCCAGCAGCGACGTTTCTGCAGGGGGCTACGAGCAGTACTTC. Amino acids: CASSDVSAGGYEQYF.

CDR3 nucleotides: TGTGCCAGCAGTGAGCTGGACGGATATGGGACCCAGTACTTC. This sequence encodes CASSELDGYGTQYF. The chain couples TRBV6-1 to TRBJ2-5; D call uncertain. V was clipped by 3 bases and J by 7 bases, with 15 bases between them. The germline V gene encodes CDR1 MNHNS and CDR2 SASEGT. This CDR3 has 14 amino acids.

The CDR3 DNA sequence: TGTGCCAGCAGCTTGGATGCGGAGGGTGGCACTGAAGCTTTCTTT. It is translated as CASSLDAEGGTEAFF. The gene calls are TRBV5-6 and TRBJ1-1, with D uncertain. Germline V gene lookup returns CDR1 SGHDT and CDR2 YYEEEE. CDR3 size: 15 residues. Between the trimmed V and J ends, which lost 0 bases and 4 bases, there was a span of 13 bases.

V usage is TRBV5-1 and J usage is TRBJ1-3, with TRBD1 matching over 7 bases. The length of the CDR3 is 13 residues. The germline V gene has CDR1 SGHRS and CDR2 YFSETQ. V dropped 0 bases and J dropped 7; count of bases not matched to a gene: 1. CDR3 residues: CASSLEQGNTIYF. In DNA form, the CDR3 reads TGCGCCAGCAGCTTGGAACAGGGGAACACCATATATTTT. Filled out from reference TRBV5-1 and TRBJ1-3, the complete variable domain reads KAGVTQTPRYLIKTRGQQVTLSCSPISGHRSVSWYQQTPGQGLQFLFEYFSETQRNKGNFPGRFSGRQFSNSRSEMNVSTLELGDSALYLCASSLEQGNTIYFGEGSWLTVV.

The V call is TRBV5-4, the J call TRBJ1-6, with 7 positions matching TRBD1. CDR1 is SGHNT, CDR2 YYREEE, per germline (reference sequence). The junction had 10 bases not matched to a gene; V was cut back by 3 bases and J by 10 bases. The CDR3 totals 15 residues. The CDR3 spells CASSSDRANRSPLHF. DNA of the CDR3: TGTGCCAGCAGCTCCGACAGGGCTAACAGATCACCCCTCCACTTT.

The chain employs TRBV7-3 and TRBJ2-5; 7 bases map to TRBD1. From germline, CDR1 is SGHTA and CDR2 FQGTGA. This CDR3 contains 15 residues. The V segment lost 4 bases and the J segment 3 bases; nucleotides outside the gene matches: 8. The CDR3 reads CASSSPGGPEETQYF. DNA for the CDR3: TGTGCCAGCAGCTCTCCAGGGGGTCCGGAAGAGACCCAGTACTTC.

This chain uses TRBV2 with TRBJ1-1, with D tentatively TRBD1 (5 bases). The CDR3 loop spans 14 amino acids. CDR1 SNHLY and CDR2 FYNNEI come from the germline V gene. Trimming cost V 5 bases and J 4 bases, with 14 bases left between them. The CDR3 reads CASSRITRGTEAFF. As DNA, the CDR3 is TGTGCCAGCAGTCGGATAACGAGGGGCACTGAAGCTTTCTTT.

The rearrangement links TRBV10-1 to TRBJ1-5; weak D call: TRBD1 (5 bases). The CDR3 is made up of 18 amino acids. V lost 0 bases, J lost 0 bases, and 15 bases lay in between. Germline V gene lookup returns CDR1 WNHNN and CDR2 SYGVQD (reference sequence). In nucleotides, the CDR3 is TGCGCCAGCAGTGAGTCGCGGGGCAGGCGATATAGCAATCAGCCCCAGCATTTT. It translates to CASSESRGRRYSNQPQHF.

This chain uses TRBV9 with TRBJ1-1, with 11 bases identical to TRBD1. Trimming cost V 3 bases and J 6 bases; bases outside gene matches: 4. This CDR3 comprises 14 residues. Germline V gene sequence: CDR1 SGDLS, CDR2 YYNGEE. The CDR3 is CASSARDRGAEAFF. CDR3 bases: TGTGCCAGCAGCGCGAGGGACAGGGGGGCTGAAGCTTTCTTT.

CDR3 in DNA: TGTGCCAGCAGTTTATTGGGACAGCACTATGGCTACACCTTC. Protein product: CASSLLGQHYGYTF. The V gene is TRBV28, the J gene TRBJ1-2, with TRBD1 matching over 7 bases. Germline V gene lookup returns CDR1 MDHEN and CDR2 SYDVKM. The CDR3 has 14 amino acids. Trimming took 1 base from V and 3 from J; bases not matched to a gene: 2.

This chain joins TRBV7-2 and TRBJ1-2; the D gene is possibly TRBD1 (6 bases). The CDR3 has 13 amino acids. Germline assignment: CDR1 SGHTA and CDR2 FQGNSA. V lost 0 bases to trimming and J lost 7 bases, with 9 bases between them. CDR3 DNA: TGTGCCAGCAGCTTAGCGGGACAAGTTGGCTACACCTTC. As protein: CASSLAGQVGYTF.

The genes are TRBV11-3 and TRBJ2-1; 14 nucleotides match TRBD2. This CDR3 region has 17 residues. Germline trimming cut 5 bases from V and 2 bases from J; bases unmatched to any gene: 5. Per the germline V gene, CDR1 is SGHNT and CDR2 is YENEEA. The CDR3 bases are TGTGCCAGCAGCCCCGGGACTAGCGGGGGCGCCTACAATGAGCAGTTCTTC. This sequence encodes CASSPGTSGGAYNEQFF.

This chain links TRBV9 with TRBJ2-5, with D possibly matching TRBD1 (6 bases). The CDR3 runs 16 residues. CDR1 is SGDLS, CDR2 YYNGEE, per germline. V gave up 2 bases and J gave up 4 bases, with 18 bases separating them. The CDR3 loop is CASSVGASSSLETQYF. DNA for the CDR3: TGTGCCAGCAGCGTGGGGGCTAGCTCCTCCTTAGAGACCCAGTACTTC.

V is TRBV11-2 and J is TRBJ1-1; D uncertain. Germline CDR1 SGHAT, CDR2 FQNNGV. This CDR3 comprises 12 residues. The ends were cut back, 3 bases at V and 1 base at J, with 3 bases in the middle. The CDR3 sequence is CASSFQNTEAFF. The CDR3 nucleotides read TGTGCCAGCAGCTTTCAGAACACTGAAGCTTTCTTT.

This chain uses TRBV10-3 with TRBJ2-1; 13 bases are shared with TRBD2. This CDR3 is built from 22 residues. The germline CDR1 and CDR2 sequences are ENHRY and SYGVKD. With V trimmed by 3 bases and J by 0 bases, 17 bases remained unmatched. CDR3 in DNA: TGTGCCATCAGTGACTACGGGACTAGCGGGACGACTTTACGAAGCTCCTACAATGAGCAGTTCTTC. This sequence encodes CAISDYGTSGTTLRSSYNEQFF.

The chain links TRBV2 to TRBJ1-5, with a tentative D call TRBD1 (6 bases). In germline, CDR1 is SNHLY, CDR2 FYNNEI. The CDR3 is made up of 14 amino acids. With 3 bases removed from V and 4 bases from J, the gap between germline ends came to 10 bases. The CDR3 coding sequence is TGTGCCAGCAGTGAGAGGCAGGGGAATCAGCCCCAGCATTTT. Its translation is CASSERQGNQPQHF.

J is TRBJ1-2 and V is TRBV4-1, with 7 nucleotides matching TRBD1. The V gene's germline CDR1 is MGHRA and CDR2 YSYEKL. The V gene end was trimmed by 8 bases and the J gene end by 5 bases; junction bases not matched to a gene: 14. CDR3 length: 15 amino acids. In DNA, the CDR3 is TGCGCCAGCGGTCACGGGGGATCCAGGGGGTATGGCTACACCTTC. Amino acid sequence: CASGHGGSRGYGYTF.

The chain links TRBV9 to TRBJ2-1; 10 bases line up with TRBD1. Germline CDR1 SGDLS, CDR2 YYNGEE. The CDR3 runs 15 residues. Losses at the gene ends were 0 bases for V and 6 bases for J; bases not matched to a gene: 3. Here the CDR3 DNA reads TGTGCCAGCAGCGTAGGGGGACAGGGGATCAATGAGCAGTTCTTC. Protein sequence: CASSVGGQGINEQFF.

In this sample, this clone turned up a few times. The J gene is TRBJ2-3, the V gene TRBV10-3; TRBD2 agrees at 13 bases. Germline CDR1 and CDR2: ENHRY and SYGVKD. This CDR3 is 14 amino acids long. The junction had 1 base not matched to a gene; V was cut back by 8 bases and J by 2 bases. CDR3 sequence reads: CAIGTSGDTDTQYF. DNA for the CDR3: TGTGCCATCGGGACTAGCGGGGACACAGATACGCAGTATTTT.

The gene calls are TRBV18 and TRBJ2-1; possible D gene TRBD1, 6 bases. The length of the CDR3 is 13 residues. Germline V gene data show CDR1 as KGHSH and CDR2 as LQKENI. The germline V and J ends were trimmed by 3 bases and 6 bases, with 9 bases remaining between them. CDR3 residues: CASSPTGRNEQFF. The CDR3 nucleotides are TGTGCCAGCTCACCCACAGGGCGCAATGAGCAGTTCTTC.

The chain is built from TRBV7-2 and TRBJ1-2, with D uncertain. The ends were cut back, 5 bases at V and 4 bases at J, with 8 bases in the middle. The CDR3 is 12 residues long. Germline lookup yields CDR1 SGHTA and CDR2 FQGNSA. The CDR3 reads CASSPTPYGYTF. CDR3 nucleotide sequence: TGTGCCAGCAGCCCCACCCCCTATGGCTACACCTTC.

The chain combines TRBV21-1 with TRBJ1-6. TRBV21-1 constitutes a pseudogene. The length of the CDR3 is 15 residues. CDR3 residues: CASSKLGQYNSPLHF. CDR3 sequence (DNA): TGTGCCAGCAGCAAATTAGGCCAGTATAATTCACCCCTCCACTTT.

The chain employs TRBV19 and TRBJ1-1; a weak D match, TRBD1 (5 bases). The CDR3 is made up of 15 amino acids. The germline V and J ends were trimmed by 3 bases and 1 base, with 12 bases remaining between them. Germline-derived CDR1 and CDR2 are LNHDA and SQIVND (reference sequence). CDR3 nucleotides: TGTGCCAGTAGTATGGGCTGGACACCGAACACTGAAGCTTTCTTT. Protein product: CASSMGWTPNTEAFF.

In nucleotides, the CDR3 is TGCGCCAGTAGGACCTCACGGCAGTTGAACACTGAAGCTTTCTTT. This translates into CASRTSRQLNTEAFF. The V and J genes are TRBV4-3 and TRBJ1-1; D remains unclear. This CDR3 contains 15 residues. The germline V gene encodes CDR1 LGHNA and CDR2 YSLEER. The V and J ends lost 9 bases and 0 bases respectively, with 17 bases between them.

The chain employs TRBV19 and TRBJ2-1; 8 bases match TRBD2. Trimming removed 6 bases from V and 0 bases from J; junction bases left unmatched: 10. The CDR3 spans 17 residues. Per germline, CDR1 LNHDA and CDR2 SQIVND (reference sequence). CDR3 in DNA: TGTGCCAGTAGCCATACAGCGGGGGCGAGCTCCTACAATGAGCAGTTCTTC. This gives the protein CASSHTAGASSYNEQFF.

J is TRBJ1-1 and V is TRBV7-2; D is uncertain. The CDR3 covers 14 residues. Germline assignment: CDR1 SGHTA and CDR2 FQGNSA. V was trimmed by 5 bases and J by 1 base, leaving 11 bases between them. CDR3 coding DNA: TGTGCCAGCAGCCCGCGGCCCTCGAACACTGAAGCTTTCTTT. Translated: CASSPRPSNTEAFF.